One sample yielded the 19 T cell receptor beta chains listed below, sequenced in a study of identical twins. Each CDR3 protein gets one entry after TCRdb re-called the 5' RACE reads with MiXCR. The table has about 530,000 distinct CDR3 sequences, approximately 16% seen once. This sample also belongs to another study, concerning yellow fever vaccine responses in identical twins.

The sample comprised CD4+ T cells sorted from blood. These TCRs come from a young woman in good health.

A few counts support this clonotype. CDR3 amino acids: CASSWGTGSYEQYV. CDR3 DNA: TGTGCCAGCAGCTGGGGGACAGGGTCCTACGAGCAGTACGTC. V usage is TRBV7-9 and J usage is TRBJ2-7, with 9 positions matching TRBD1. CDR1 SEHNR and CDR2 FQNEAQ come from the germline V gene (reference sequence). J lost 1 base, V lost 4 bases, and 2 bases had no gene match. CDR3 length equals 14 residues.

A few counts support this clonotype. V and J are TRBV7-6 and TRBJ2-2, with D tentatively TRBD1 or TRBD2 (5 bases each). V was clipped by 10 bases and J by 4 bases, with 22 bases between them. Looked up from germline, CDR1 is SGHVS and CDR2 is FNYEAQ. CDR3 length: 16 amino acids. CDR3 protein: CATFSGQARGTGELFF. The CDR3, as DNA: TGTGCCACGTTCAGCGGACAAGCCCGAGGCACCGGGGAGCTGTTTTTT.

The rearrangement links TRBV13 to TRBJ1-2, with 7 bases that match TRBD1. Germline CDR1 is PRHDT and CDR2 is FYEKMQ (reference sequence). Germline trimming cut 7 bases from V and 4 bases from J; bases unmatched to any gene: 9. CDR3 length: 14 amino acids. This CDR3 reads CASTRQGPLYGYTF. The CDR3 nucleotides are TGTGCCAGCACAAGACAGGGACCACTCTATGGCTACACCTTC.

V gene TRBV7-8 combines with J gene TRBJ2-6; TRBD1 agrees at 10 bases. The germline V gene encodes CDR1 SGHVS and CDR2 FQNEAQ. V shed 3 bases, J shed 0 bases, and the junction held 2 bases outside the gene matches. The CDR3 is 17 amino acids. The CDR3 region is CASSFGTGASGANVLTF. The DNA of the CDR3 is TGTGCCAGCAGCTTCGGGACAGGGGCCTCTGGGGCCAACGTCCTGACTTTC.

This clonotype has more than one count but fewer than ten. The chain combines TRBV14 with TRBJ2-5; 9 nucleotides match TRBD2. Germline V gives CDR1 SGHDN, CDR2 FVKESK. This CDR3 region has 14 residues. V was pared by 3 bases and J by 3 bases, with 2 bases of the junction left unmatched. Here the CDR3 DNA reads TGTGCCAGCAGCCAGCGGGGGGGTAAAGAGACCCAGTACTTC. Encoded protein: CASSQRGGKETQYF.

In its sample, this clonotype was seen many times. The chain uses TRBV3-1 and TRBJ2-7, with D perhaps matching TRBD1 (7 bases). From germline, CDR1 is LGHDT and CDR2 YNNKEL (reference sequence). V dropped 2 bases and J dropped 3 bases, with 11 bases sitting between them. The CDR3 spans 14 residues. The CDR3: CASSQSGGGYEQYV. The CDR3 nucleotides are TGTGCCAGCAGCCAATCAGGGGGAGGCTACGAGCAGTACGTC.

This clonotype was detected only a few times. The CDR3 region is CASSLGAGGPITVGELFF. Written as DNA, the CDR3 is TGTGCCAGCAGCTTAGGGGCGGGAGGGCCGATTACCGTCGGGGAGCTGTTTTTT. The chain employs TRBV7-8 and TRBJ2-2, with TRBD2 matching over 9 bases. The CDR3 totals 18 residues. Trimming took 1 base from V and 7 from J; bases not matched to a gene: 13. Germline V gene lookup returns CDR1 SGHVS and CDR2 FQNEAQ.

The chain carries TRBV5-1 and TRBJ1-2; D is uncertain. The V gene's germline CDR1 is SGHRS and CDR2 YFSETQ. This CDR3 spans 17 amino acids. Between the trimmed V and J ends, which lost 4 bases and 3 bases, there was a span of 22 bases. CDR3 residues: CASSPDSGTLPYYGYTF. As DNA, the CDR3 is TGCGCCAGCAGCCCCGACTCAGGTACCCTACCCTACTATGGCTACACCTTC.

This sequence joins TRBV7-6 and TRBJ2-7, with 9 bases fitting TRBD2. J lost 1 base, V lost 5 bases, and 9 bases had no gene match. The CDR3 is made up of 16 amino acids. CDR1 SGHVS and CDR2 FNYEAQ come from the germline V gene. The CDR3 loop reads CASSAGGVVRSYEQYF. CDR3 DNA: TGTGCCAGCAGCGCGGGAGGGGTAGTAAGATCCTACGAGCAGTACTTC.

This chain's CDR3 is CASSLAAGRREQFF. As DNA, the CDR3 is TGTGCCAGCAGCTTAGCGGCGGGCCGCCGGGAGCAGTTCTTC. The rearrangement uses TRBV7-2 and TRBJ2-1, with D perhaps matching TRBD2 (5 bases). The length of the CDR3 is 14 residues. Germline-derived CDR1 and CDR2 are SGHTA and FQGNSA. Trimming removed 0 bases from V and 10 bases from J, with 13 bases in between.

The chain is built from TRBV29-1 and TRBJ2-3, with 9 bases matching TRBD1. The CDR3 extends over 13 amino acids. Germline loops: CDR1 SQVTM, CDR2 ANQGSEA. Trimming at V came to 7 bases and at J to 3 bases, leaving 5 bases not matched to a gene. CDR3: CSGRDRVTDTQYF. CDR3 nucleotide sequence: TGCAGCGGCAGGGACAGGGTAACAGATACGCAGTATTTT.

This clonotype showed up many times. The chain has TRBV12-3 or TRBV12-4 and TRBJ2-4, with TRBD1 identical over 8 bases. The CDR3 is 14 amino acids. The V and J ends lost 5 bases and 5 bases, in that order; junction bases with no gene match: 5. The CDR3 spells CASSPGQGENIQYF. CDR3 in DNA: TGTGCCAGCAGTCCCGGACAGGGTGAAAACATTCAGTACTTC.

The table lists this clonotype with a few counts. V gene TRBV29-1 combines with J gene TRBJ2-2; either TRBD1 or TRBD2 may fit D (6 bases each). Trimming removed 4 bases from V and 3 bases from J, with 15 bases in between. CDR1 and CDR2 (germline): SQVTM, ANQGSEA. This CDR3 is built from 15 residues. The CDR3, as DNA: TGCAGCGTTGGAAAAGGGGGGATTTACACCGGGGAGCTGTTTTTT. It yields the protein CSVGKGGIYTGELFF.

This clonotype was seen only a few times. J is TRBJ2-2 and V is TRBV6-1; D possibly matches TRBD1 or TRBD2 (6 bases each). This CDR3 is built from 17 residues. Germline V gene data show CDR1 as MNHNS and CDR2 as SASEGT. V lost 7 bases and J 0 bases, leaving 18 bases between the germline ends. Here the CDR3 DNA reads TGTGCCAGCATCCAATCCCCGGGGGCACCGAACACCGGGGAGCTGTTTTTT. Translating gives CASIQSPGAPNTGELFF.

This clonotype was picked up a small number of times. The chain employs TRBV14 and TRBJ2-1, with a weak D call TRBD2 (6 bases). V was shortened by 1 base and J by 0 bases, with 7 bases between the two germline ends. Germline lookup yields CDR1 SGHDN and CDR2 FVKESK. This CDR3 contains 15 residues. This CDR3 reads CASSQGRDSYNEQFF. The DNA for the CDR3 is TGTGCCAGCAGCCAAGGGCGGGACTCCTACAATGAGCAGTTCTTC.

V and J are TRBV27 and TRBJ2-7; D remains ambiguous. Germline V gene lookup returns CDR1 MNHEY and CDR2 SMNVEV (reference sequence). V lost 2 bases and J lost 3, with 20 bases in between. The length of the CDR3 is 17 residues. For the CDR3, the DNA is TGTGCCAGCAGTTTAAGCTCCTCCCGGACGGCATTCTACGAGCAGTACGTC. This translates into CASSLSSSRTAFYEQYV.

This rearrangement joins TRBV5-1 to TRBJ2-2; 10 nucleotides match TRBD2. Losses at the gene ends were 6 bases for V and 6 bases for J; bases not matched to a gene: 11. This CDR3 region has 16 residues. Germline V gene sequence: CDR1 SGHRS, CDR2 YFSETQ. The CDR3 region has the DNA TGCGCCAGCAAAAGTCCTAGCGGGAGTAGTGCCGGGGAGCTGTTTTTT. As protein: CASKSPSGSSAGELFF.

The rearrangement uses TRBV28 and TRBJ2-3, with D perhaps TRBD1 (8 bases). This CDR3 is 17 amino acids long. In germline, CDR1 is MDHEN, CDR2 SYDVKM. Trimming removed 1 base at V and 2 bases at J, with 16 bases between. The CDR3 sequence: CASSLYGQGGPTDTQYF. The CDR3 DNA reads as TGTGCCAGCAGTTTATACGGACAGGGAGGGCCCACAGATACGCAGTATTTT.

The chain carries TRBV20-1 and TRBJ2-2, with TRBD2 matching over 9 bases. Germline values: CDR1 DFQATT, CDR2 SNEGSKA (reference sequence). The CDR3 has 15 residues. J gave up 3 bases and V 0 bases, and 2 bases lay outside the gene matches. The CDR3 sequence is CSARDPSGDTGELFF. The CDR3 DNA sequence: TGCAGTGCTAGAGATCCTAGCGGGGACACCGGGGAGCTGTTTTTT.